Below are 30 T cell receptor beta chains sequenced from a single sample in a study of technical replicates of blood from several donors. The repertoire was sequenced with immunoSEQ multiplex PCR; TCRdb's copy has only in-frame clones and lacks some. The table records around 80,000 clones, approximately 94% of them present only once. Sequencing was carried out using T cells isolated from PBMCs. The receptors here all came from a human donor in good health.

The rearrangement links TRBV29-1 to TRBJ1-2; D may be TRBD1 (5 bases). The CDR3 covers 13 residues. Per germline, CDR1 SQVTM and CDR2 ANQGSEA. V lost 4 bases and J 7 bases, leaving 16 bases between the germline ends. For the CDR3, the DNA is TGCAGCGTTGTTGGGGCGGGGGGTAGTGGCTACACCTTC. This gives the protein CSVVGAGGSGYTF. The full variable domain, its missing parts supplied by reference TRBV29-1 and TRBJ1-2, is SAVISQKPSRDICQRGTSLTIQCQVDSQVTMMFWYRQQPGQSLTLIATANQGSEATYESGFVIDKFPISRPNLTFSTLTVSNMSPEDSSIYLCSVVGAGGSGYTFGSGTRLTVV.

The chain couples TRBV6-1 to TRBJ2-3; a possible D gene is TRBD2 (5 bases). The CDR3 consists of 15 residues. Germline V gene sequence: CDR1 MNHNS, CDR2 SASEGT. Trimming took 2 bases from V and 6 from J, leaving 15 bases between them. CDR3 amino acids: CASSELSGSGDTQYF. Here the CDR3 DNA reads TGTGCCAGCAGTGAACTTAGTGGCTCGGGGGATACGCAGTATTTT.

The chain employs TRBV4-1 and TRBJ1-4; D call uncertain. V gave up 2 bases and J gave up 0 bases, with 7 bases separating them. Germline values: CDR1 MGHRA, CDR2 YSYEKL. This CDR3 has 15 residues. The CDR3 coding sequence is TGCGCCAGCAGCCAACCCGGGGCAACTAATGAAAAACTGTTTTTT. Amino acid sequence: CASSQPGATNEKLFF.

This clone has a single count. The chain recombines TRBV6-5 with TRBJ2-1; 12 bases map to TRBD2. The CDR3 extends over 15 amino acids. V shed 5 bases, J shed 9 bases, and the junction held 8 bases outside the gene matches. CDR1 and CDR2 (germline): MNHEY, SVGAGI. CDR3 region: CASSALAGGRPEQFF. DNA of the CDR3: TGTGCCAGCAGTGCTCTAGCGGGAGGGCGGCCTGAGCAGTTCTTC.

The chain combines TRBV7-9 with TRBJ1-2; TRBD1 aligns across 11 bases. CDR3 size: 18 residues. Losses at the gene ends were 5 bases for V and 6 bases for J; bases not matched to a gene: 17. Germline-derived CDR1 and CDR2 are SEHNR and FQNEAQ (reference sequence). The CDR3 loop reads CASSVQWDRGKSSDGYTF. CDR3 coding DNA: TGTGCCAGCAGCGTACAGTGGGACAGGGGGAAATCGAGCGATGGCTACACCTTC.

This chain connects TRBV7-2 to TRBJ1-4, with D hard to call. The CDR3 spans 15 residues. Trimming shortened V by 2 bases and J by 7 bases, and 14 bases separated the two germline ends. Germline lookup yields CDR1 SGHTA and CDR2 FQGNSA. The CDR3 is CASSLLITSSEKLFF. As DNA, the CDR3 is TGTGCCAGCAGCTTATTGATTACCTCCAGTGAAAAACTGTTTTTT.

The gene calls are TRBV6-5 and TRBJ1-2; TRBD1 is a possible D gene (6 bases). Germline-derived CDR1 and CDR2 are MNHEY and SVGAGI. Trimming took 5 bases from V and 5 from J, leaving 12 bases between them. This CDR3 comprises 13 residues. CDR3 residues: CASSRTDRYGYTF. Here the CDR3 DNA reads TGTGCCAGCAGTCGGACAGATCGTTATGGCTACACCTTC.

In nucleotides, the CDR3 is TGTGCCAGCAGTAACAGGGGGGAGACCCAGTACTTC. Amino acids: CASSNRGETQYF. The chain combines TRBV6-1 with TRBJ2-5; TRBD1 matches 8 bases. V lost 5 bases and J lost 5; bases outside the gene matches: 1. CDR3 length: 12 amino acids. CDR1 is MNHNS and CDR2 is SASEGT in the germline V gene.

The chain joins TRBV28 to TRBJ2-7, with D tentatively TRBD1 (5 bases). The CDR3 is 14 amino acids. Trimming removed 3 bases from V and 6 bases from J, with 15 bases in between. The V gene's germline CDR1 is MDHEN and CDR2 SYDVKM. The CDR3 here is CASSFLGRATEQYF. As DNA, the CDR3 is TGTGCCAGCAGTTTTCTTGGCAGGGCAACCGAGCAGTACTTC.

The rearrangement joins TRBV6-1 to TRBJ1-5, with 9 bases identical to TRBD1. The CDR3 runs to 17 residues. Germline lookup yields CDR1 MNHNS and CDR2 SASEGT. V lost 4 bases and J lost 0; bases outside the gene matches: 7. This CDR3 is CASSVDRGANSNQPQHF. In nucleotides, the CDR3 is TGTGCCAGCAGTGTTGACAGGGGGGCTAATAGCAATCAGCCCCAGCATTTT.

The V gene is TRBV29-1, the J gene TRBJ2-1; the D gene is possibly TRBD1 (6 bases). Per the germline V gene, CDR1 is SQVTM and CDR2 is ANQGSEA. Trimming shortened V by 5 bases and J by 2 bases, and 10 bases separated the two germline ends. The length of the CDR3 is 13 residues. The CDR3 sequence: CSVWGLTYNEQFF. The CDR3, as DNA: TGCAGCGTTTGGGGGCTTACCTACAATGAGCAGTTCTTC.

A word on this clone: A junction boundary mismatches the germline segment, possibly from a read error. The CDR3 coding sequence is TGTGCCACCAGCGGAGAGCGGGAGACAACCTACGAGCAGTACTTC. Amino acids: CATSGERETTYEQYF. The chain uses TRBV15 and TRBJ2-7, with TRBD2 identical over 8 bases. The CDR3 has 15 residues. Germline values: CDR1 LNHNV, CDR2 YYDKDF (reference sequence). The whole variable domain, filled in from reference TRBV15 and TRBJ2-7, reads DAMVIQNPRYQVTQFGKPVTLSCSQTLNHNVMYWYQQKSSQAPKLLFHYYDKDFNNEADTPDNFQSRRPNTSFCFLDIRSPGLGDTAMYLCATSGERETTYEQYFGPGTRLTVT.

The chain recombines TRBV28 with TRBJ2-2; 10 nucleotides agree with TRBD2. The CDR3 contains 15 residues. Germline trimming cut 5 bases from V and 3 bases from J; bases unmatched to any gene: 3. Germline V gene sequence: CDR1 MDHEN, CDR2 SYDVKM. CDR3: CASSMLAGDTGELFF. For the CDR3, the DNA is TGTGCCAGCAGTATGCTAGCGGGAGACACCGGGGAGCTGTTTTTT.

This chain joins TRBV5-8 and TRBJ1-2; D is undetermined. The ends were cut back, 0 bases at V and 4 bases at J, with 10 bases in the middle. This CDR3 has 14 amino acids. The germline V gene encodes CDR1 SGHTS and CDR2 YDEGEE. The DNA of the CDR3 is TGTGCCAGCAGCTTGGGAGCTGGAGGCTATGGCTACACCTTC. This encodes CASSLGAGGYGYTF.

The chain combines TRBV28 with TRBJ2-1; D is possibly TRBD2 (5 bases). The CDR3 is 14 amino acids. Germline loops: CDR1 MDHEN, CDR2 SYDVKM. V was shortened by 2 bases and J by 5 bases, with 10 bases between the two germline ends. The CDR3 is CASSLGRANNEQFF. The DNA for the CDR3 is TGTGCCAGCAGTTTAGGGCGGGCGAACAATGAGCAGTTCTTC.

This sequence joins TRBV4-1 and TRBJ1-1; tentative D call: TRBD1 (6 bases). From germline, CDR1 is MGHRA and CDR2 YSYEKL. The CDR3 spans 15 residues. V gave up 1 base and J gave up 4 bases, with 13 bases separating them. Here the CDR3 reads CASSQATGFVTEAFF. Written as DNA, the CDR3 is TGCGCCAGCAGCCAAGCTACAGGGTTTGTCACTGAAGCTTTCTTT.

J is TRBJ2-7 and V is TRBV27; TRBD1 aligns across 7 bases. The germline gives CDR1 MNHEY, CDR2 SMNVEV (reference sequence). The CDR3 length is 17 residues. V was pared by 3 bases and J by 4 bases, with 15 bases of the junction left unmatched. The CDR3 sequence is CASSFQSTADRTYEQYF. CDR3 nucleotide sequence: TGTGCCAGCAGTTTCCAATCCACCGCGGACAGGACGTACGAGCAGTACTTC.

CDR3 coding DNA: TGTGCCAGCAGCTTGAGAGGTGGACTAGCGTCCGGGGAGCTGTTTTTT. Its protein product is CASSLRGGLASGELFF. The chain recombines TRBV5-4 with TRBJ2-2; TRBD2 aligns across 9 bases. Trimming at V came to 1 base and at J to 6 bases, leaving 7 bases not matched to a gene. CDR3 size: 16 residues. Germline V gene lookup returns CDR1 SGHNT and CDR2 YYREEE (reference sequence).

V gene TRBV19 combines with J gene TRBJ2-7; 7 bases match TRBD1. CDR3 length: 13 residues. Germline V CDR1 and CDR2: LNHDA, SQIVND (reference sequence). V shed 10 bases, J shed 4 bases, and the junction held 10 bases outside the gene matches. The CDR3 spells CATSRQGEYEQYF. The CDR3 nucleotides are TGTGCCACCTCAAGACAGGGAGAGTACGAGCAGTACTTC. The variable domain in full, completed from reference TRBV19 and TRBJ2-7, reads DGGITQSPKYLFRKEGQNVTLSCEQNLNHDAMYWYRQDPGQGLRLIYYSQIVNDFQKGDIAEGYSVSREKKESFPLTVTSAQKNPTAFYLCATSRQGEYEQYFGPGTRLTVT.

The CDR3 sequence: CASSQYGGGTEAFF. CDR3 sequence (DNA): TGCGCCAGCAGCCAATATGGGGGGGGGACTGAAGCTTTCTTT. The chain combines TRBV4-3 with TRBJ1-1, with a weak D call TRBD1 (5 bases). V was trimmed by 2 bases and J by 5 bases, leaving 12 bases between them. This CDR3 is built from 14 residues. Germline CDR1 and CDR2: LGHNA and YSLEER.

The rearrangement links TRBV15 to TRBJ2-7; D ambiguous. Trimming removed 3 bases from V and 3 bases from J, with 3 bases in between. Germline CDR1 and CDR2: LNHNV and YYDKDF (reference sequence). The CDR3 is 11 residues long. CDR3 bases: TGTGCCACCAGCAGCTTCTACGAGCAGTACTTC. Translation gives CATSSFYEQYF.

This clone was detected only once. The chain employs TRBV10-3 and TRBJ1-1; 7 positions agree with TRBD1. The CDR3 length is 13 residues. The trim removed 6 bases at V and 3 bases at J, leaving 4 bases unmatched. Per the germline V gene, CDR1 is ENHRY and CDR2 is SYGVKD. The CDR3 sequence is CAISQGVYTEAFF. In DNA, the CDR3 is TGTGCCATCAGCCAGGGGGTGTACACTGAAGCTTTCTTT.

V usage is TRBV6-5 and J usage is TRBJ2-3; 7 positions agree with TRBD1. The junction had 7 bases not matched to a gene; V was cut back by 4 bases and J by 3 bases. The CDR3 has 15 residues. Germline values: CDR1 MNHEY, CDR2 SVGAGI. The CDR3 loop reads CASSLRGLGTDTQYF. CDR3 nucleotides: TGTGCCAGCAGTTTGAGGGGGCTTGGGACAGATACGCAGTATTTT.

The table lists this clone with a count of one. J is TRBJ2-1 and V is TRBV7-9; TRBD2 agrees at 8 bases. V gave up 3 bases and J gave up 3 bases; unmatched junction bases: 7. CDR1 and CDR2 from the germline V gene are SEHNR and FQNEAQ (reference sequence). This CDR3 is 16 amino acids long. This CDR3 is CASSFGDSGIYNEQFF. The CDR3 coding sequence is TGTGCCAGCAGCTTTGGAGATAGCGGGATCTACAATGAGCAGTTCTTC.

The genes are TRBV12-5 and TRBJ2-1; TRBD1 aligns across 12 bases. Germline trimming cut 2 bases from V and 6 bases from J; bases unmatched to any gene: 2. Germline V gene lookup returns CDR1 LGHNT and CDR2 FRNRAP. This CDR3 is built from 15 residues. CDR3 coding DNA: TGTGCTAGTGGTTTGCCGGGACAGGGGGCCAATGAGCAGTTCTTC. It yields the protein CASGLPGQGANEQFF.

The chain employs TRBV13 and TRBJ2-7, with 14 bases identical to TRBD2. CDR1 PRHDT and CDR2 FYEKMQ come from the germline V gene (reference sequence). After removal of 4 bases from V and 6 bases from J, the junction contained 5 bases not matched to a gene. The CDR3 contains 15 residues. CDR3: CASSWGLAGAREQYF. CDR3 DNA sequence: TGTGCCAGCAGCTGGGGACTAGCGGGAGCCCGCGAGCAGTACTTC.

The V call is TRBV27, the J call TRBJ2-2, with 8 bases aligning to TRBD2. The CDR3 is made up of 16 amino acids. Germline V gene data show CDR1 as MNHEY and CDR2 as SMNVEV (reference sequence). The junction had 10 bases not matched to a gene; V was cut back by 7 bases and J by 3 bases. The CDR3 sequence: CASNREAGLDTGELFF. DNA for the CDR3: TGTGCCAGCAATCGTGAGGCGGGACTAGACACCGGGGAGCTGTTTTTT.

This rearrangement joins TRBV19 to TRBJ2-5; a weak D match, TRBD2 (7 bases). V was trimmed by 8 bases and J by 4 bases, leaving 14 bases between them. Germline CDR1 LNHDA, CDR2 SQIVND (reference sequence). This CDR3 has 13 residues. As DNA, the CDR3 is TGTGCCAGTGGGAGGGGGTTGAGAGAGACCCAGTACTTC. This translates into CASGRGLRETQYF.

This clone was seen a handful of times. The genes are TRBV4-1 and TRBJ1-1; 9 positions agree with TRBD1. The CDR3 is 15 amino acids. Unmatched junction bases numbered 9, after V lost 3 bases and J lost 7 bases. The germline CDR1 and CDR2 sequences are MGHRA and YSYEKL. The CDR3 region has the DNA TGCGCCAGCAGCCAGAGGGGACAGGGAGAGGGTGAAGCTTTCTTT. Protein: CASSQRGQGEGEAFF.

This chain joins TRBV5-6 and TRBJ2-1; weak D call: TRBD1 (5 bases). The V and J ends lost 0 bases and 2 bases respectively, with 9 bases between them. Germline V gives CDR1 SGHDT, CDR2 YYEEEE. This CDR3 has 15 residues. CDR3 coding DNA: TGTGCCAGCAGCTTGGGGGGCCCCACCTACAATGAGCAGTTCTTC. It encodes CASSLGGPTYNEQFF.